This is a list of T cell receptor beta chains from one sample in a study of Ad26.COV2.S vaccination and SARS-CoV-2 variants. Profiled with immunoSEQ multiplex PCR; TCRdb holds only in-frame clones, not every one. The sample has about 320,000 clones, approximately 80% seen once. Sequencing was performed on peripheral blood, taken in a trial of Ad26.COV2.S vaccine versus placebo. These receptor sequences come from a person aged 18-60 years who received the Ad26.COV2.S COVID-19 vaccine or a placebo. Both conserved end residues are part of each CDR3. Fields, in order: clone size, D gene, J gene, V gene, CDR3 protein, CDR3 DNA. A D gene is named only where the DNA matches it firmly. Size tells how often a clone was seen (once, few, many) or the class of an expanded clone, and some rows leave it out.

- | TRBD1 | TRBJ2-2 | TRBV5-1 | CASSPGDRGSGELFF | TGCGCCAGCAGCCCGGGGGACAGGGGCTCCGGGGAGCTGTTTTTT
- | - | TRBJ2-7 | TRBV28 | CASSPSGAGSTYEQYF | TGTGCCAGCAGCCCCTCCGGGGCAGGCTCCACCTACGAGCAGTACTTC
- | - | TRBJ2-7 | TRBV27 | CASSFGQTYEQYF | TGTGCCAGCAGTTTCGGACAGACCTACGAGCAGTACTTC
once | TRBD2 | TRBJ2-2 | TRBV10-3 | CAISEPREVAVTGELFF | TGTGCCATCAGTGAGCCACGGGAGGTAGCGGTCACCGGGGAGCTGTTTTTT
few | TRBD1 | TRBJ2-2 | TRBV5-6 | CASSSRQGWNTGELFF | TGTGCCAGCAGCTCACGACAGGGCTGGAACACCGGGGAGCTGTTTTTT
few | - | TRBJ2-7 | TRBV7-8 | CASSLVQDSYEQYF | TGTGCCAGCAGCTTAGTGCAGGACTCCTACGAGCAGTACTTC
- | - | TRBJ2-2 | TRBV5-4 | CASNPSQGIDSTGELFF | TGTGCCAGCAACCCAAGCCAGGGTATCGACAGCACCGGGGAGCTGTTTTTT
- | - | TRBJ1-4 | TRBV19 | CASSPRHREYEKLFF | TGTGCCAGTAGTCCCCGACACCGGGAGTACGAAAAACTGTTTTTT
- | - | TRBJ2-2 | TRBV5-8 | CASSRRTGELFF | TGTGCCAGCAGCCGACGGACCGGGGAGCTGTTTTTT
- | TRBD1 | TRBJ2-7 | TRBV6-5 | CASSYSMWTGAYEQYF | TGTGCCAGCAGTTACTCGATGTGGACAGGGGCCTACGAGCAGTACTTC
- | TRBD1 | TRBJ2-2 | TRBV18 | CASSLQGAATGELFF | TGTGCCAGCTCCCTCCAGGGGGCTGCCACCGGGGAGCTGTTTTTT
- | TRBD1 | TRBJ2-7 | TRBV11-3 | CASSPGTGVSEQYF | TGTGCCAGCAGCCCGGGAACAGGGGTGAGCGAGCAGTACTTC
- | - | TRBJ1-3 | TRBV5-1 | CASSLEVSGSGNTIYF | TGCGCCAGCAGCTTGGAGGTTTCCGGATCTGGAAACACCATATATTTT
- | - | TRBJ1-1 | TRBV28 | CASSLISGGLYSNTEAFF | TGTGCCAGCAGTTTAATTTCAGGCGGCCTGTATTCGAACACTGAAGCTTTCTTT
- | - | TRBJ1-2 | TRBV5-1 | CASSLRDVDGYTF | TGCGCCAGCAGCTTGAGGGATGTAGATGGCTACACCTTC
- | TRBD1 | TRBJ2-1 | TRBV7-9 | CASSFRGQGTYNEQFF | TGTGCCAGCAGCTTTAGGGGGCAGGGGACCTACAATGAGCAGTTCTTC
once | - | TRBJ2-7 | TRBV9 | CASSVAVGEQYF | TGTGCCAGCAGCGTAGCTGTGGGAGAGCAGTACTTC
once | TRBD1 | TRBJ1-5 | TRBV7-2 | CASSEQGADQPQHF | TGTGCCAGCAGTGAACAGGGGGCTGATCAGCCCCAGCATTTT
- | TRBD2 | TRBJ2-2 | TRBV7-6 | CASSLGGGAPSGELFF | TGTGCCAGCAGCTTAGGCGGGGGGGCTCCCAGCGGGGAGCTGTTTTTT
- | TRBD2 | TRBJ2-5 | TRBV2 | CASSRTSGGAETQYF | TGTGCCAGCAGCCGGACTAGCGGGGGGGCGGAGACCCAGTACTTC
once | - | TRBJ1-2 | TRBV6-5 | CATLRHRDTYYGYTF | TGTGCCACCCTCCGCCACCGGGACACTTACTATGGCTACACCTTC
- | TRBD1 | TRBJ1-1 | TRBV6-5 | CASRPTGGSREAFF | TGTGCCAGCAGACCCACAGGGGGCAGTAGGGAAGCTTTCTTT